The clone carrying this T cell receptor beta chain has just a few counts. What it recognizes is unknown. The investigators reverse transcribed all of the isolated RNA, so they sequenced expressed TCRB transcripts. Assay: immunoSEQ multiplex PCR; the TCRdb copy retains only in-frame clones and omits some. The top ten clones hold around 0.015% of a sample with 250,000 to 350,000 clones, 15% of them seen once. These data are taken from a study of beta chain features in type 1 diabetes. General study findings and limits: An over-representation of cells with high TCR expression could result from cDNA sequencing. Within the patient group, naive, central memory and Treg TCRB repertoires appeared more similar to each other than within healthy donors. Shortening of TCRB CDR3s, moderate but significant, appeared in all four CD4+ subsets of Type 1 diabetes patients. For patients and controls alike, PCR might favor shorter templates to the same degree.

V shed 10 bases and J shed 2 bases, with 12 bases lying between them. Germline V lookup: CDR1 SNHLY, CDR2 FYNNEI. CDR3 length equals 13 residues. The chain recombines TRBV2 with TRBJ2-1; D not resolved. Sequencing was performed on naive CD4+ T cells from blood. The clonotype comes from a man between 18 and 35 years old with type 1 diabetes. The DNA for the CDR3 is TGTGCCACCCAGCGCCGAACCTACAATGAGCAGTTCTTC. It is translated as CATQRRTYNEQFF.